The TCR beta chain under discussion was sequenced for a study of OX40 agonist ivuxolimab in advanced cancers. Profiling relied on immunoSEQ multiplex PCR, and the TCRdb table lists in-frame clones only, not all of them. Of some 44,000 clones listed, roughly 80% are singletons. The length of the CDR3 is 15 residues. V was trimmed by 0 bases and J by 0 bases, leaving 6 bases between them. Germline V gene sequence: CDR1 MGHRA, CDR2 YSYEKL. This chain connects TRBV4-1 to TRBJ1-5; D is unclear. The sequenced sample was CD4+ or CD8+ T cells sorted from blood, obtained in a trial of the OX40 agonist ivuxolimab. The clonotype comes from an adult with an advanced solid tumor such as melanoma, head and neck, liver or kidney cancer. DNA for the CDR3: TGCGCCAGCAGCCAAGAGTCCAATAGCAATCAGCCCCAGCATTTT. The encoded protein is CASSQESNSNQPQHF.